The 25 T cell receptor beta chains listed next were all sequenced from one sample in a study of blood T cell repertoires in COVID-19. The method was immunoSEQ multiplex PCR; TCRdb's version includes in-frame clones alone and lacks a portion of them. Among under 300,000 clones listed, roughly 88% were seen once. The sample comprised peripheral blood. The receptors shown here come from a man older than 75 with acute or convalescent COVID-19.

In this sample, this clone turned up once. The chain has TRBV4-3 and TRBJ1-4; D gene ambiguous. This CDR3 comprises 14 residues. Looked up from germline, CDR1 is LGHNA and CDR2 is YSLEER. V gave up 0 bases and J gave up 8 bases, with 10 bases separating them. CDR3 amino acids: CASSQDTGVEKLFF. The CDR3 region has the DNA TGCGCCAGCAGCCAAGATACCGGGGTGGAAAAACTGTTTTTT.

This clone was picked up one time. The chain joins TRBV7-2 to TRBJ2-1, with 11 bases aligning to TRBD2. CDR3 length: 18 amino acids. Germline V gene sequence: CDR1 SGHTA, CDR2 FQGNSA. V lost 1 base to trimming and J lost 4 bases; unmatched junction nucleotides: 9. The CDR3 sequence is CASSLEGVGLADYNEQFF. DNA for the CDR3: TGTGCCAGCAGCTTAGAAGGAGTGGGACTAGCGGATTACAATGAGCAGTTCTTC.

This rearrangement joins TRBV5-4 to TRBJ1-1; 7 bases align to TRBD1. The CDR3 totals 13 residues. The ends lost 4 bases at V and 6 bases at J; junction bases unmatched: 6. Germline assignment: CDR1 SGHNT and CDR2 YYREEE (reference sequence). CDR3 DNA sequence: TGTGCCAGCAGCCCGGGGACAGTCTCTGAAGCTTTCTTT. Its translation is CASSPGTVSEAFF.

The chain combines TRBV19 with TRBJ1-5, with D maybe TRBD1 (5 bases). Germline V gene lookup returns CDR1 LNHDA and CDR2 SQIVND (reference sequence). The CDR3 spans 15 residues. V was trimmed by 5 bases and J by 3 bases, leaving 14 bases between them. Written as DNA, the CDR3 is TGTGCCAGTAGTTCGCAGGGTTTTGCCAATCAGCCCCAGCATTTT. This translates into CASSSQGFANQPQHF.

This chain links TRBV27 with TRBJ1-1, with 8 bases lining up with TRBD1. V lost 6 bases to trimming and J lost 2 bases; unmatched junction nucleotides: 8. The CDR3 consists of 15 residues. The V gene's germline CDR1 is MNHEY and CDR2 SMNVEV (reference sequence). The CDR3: CASSPWGTGNTEAFF. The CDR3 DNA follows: TGTGCCAGCAGCCCCTGGGGGACAGGCAACACTGAAGCTTTCTTT.

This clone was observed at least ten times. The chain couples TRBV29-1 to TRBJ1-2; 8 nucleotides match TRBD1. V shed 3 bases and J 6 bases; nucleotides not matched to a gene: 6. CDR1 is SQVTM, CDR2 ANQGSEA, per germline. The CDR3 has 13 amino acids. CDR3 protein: CSVEPQGAHGYTF. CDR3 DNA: TGCAGCGTTGAGCCTCAGGGGGCGCATGGCTACACCTTC.

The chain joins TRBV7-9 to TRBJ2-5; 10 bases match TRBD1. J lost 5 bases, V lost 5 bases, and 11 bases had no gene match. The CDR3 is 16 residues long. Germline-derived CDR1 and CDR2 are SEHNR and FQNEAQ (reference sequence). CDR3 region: CASSPGTGASWETQYF. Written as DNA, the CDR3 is TGTGCCAGCAGCCCGGGGACAGGGGCCTCCTGGGAGACCCAGTACTTC. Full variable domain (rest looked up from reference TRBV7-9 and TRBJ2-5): DTGVSQNPRHKITKRGQNVTFRCDPISEHNRLYWYRQTLGQGPEFLTYFQNEAQLEKSRLLSDRFSAERPKGSFSTLEIQRTEQGDSAMYLCASSPGTGASWETQYFGPGTRLLVL.

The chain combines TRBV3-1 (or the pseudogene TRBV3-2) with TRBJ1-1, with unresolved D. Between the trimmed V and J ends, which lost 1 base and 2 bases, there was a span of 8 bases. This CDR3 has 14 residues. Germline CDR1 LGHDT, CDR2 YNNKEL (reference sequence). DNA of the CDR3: TGTGCCAGCAGCCAAGCTCCAGAAAACACTGAAGCTTTCTTT. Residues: CASSQAPENTEAFF.

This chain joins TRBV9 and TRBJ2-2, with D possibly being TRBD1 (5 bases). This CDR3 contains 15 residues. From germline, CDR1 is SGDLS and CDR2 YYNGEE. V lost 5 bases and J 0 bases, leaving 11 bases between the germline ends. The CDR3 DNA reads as TGTGCCAGCAGTGAGGACATCGCGAACACCGGGGAGCTGTTTTTT. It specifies CASSEDIANTGELFF. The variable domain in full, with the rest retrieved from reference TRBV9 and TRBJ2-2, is DSGVTQTPKHLITATGQRVTLRCSPRSGDLSVYWYQQSLDQGLQFLIQYYNGEERAKGNILERFSAQQFPDLHSELNLSSLELGDSALYFCASSEDIANTGELFFGEGSRLTVL.

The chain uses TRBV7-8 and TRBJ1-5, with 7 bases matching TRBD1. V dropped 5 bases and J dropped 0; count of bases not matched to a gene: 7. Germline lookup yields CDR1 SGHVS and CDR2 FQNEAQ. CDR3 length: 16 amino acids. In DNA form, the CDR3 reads TGTGCCAGCAGCCCAGGGACAGCTAATAGCAATCAGCCCCAGCATTTT. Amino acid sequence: CASSPGTANSNQPQHF. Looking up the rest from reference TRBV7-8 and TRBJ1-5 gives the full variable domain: GAGVSQSPRYKVAKRGQDVALRCDPISGHVSLFWYQQALGQGPEFLTYFQNEAQLDKSGLPSDRFFAERPEGSVSTLKIQRTQQEDSAVYLCASSPGTANSNQPQHFGDGTRLSIL.

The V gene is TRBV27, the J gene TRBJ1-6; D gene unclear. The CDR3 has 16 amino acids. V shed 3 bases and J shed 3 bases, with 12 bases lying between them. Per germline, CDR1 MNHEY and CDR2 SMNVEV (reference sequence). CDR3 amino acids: CASSLSVTLYNSPLHF. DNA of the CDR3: TGTGCCAGCAGTTTGTCAGTAACGCTCTATAATTCACCCCTCCACTTT.

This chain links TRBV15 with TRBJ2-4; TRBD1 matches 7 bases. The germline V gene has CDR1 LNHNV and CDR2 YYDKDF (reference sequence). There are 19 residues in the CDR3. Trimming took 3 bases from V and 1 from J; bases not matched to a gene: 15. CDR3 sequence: CATSSQTGKLAEAKNIQYF. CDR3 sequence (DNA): TGTGCCACCAGCAGCCAGACAGGGAAGCTGGCGGAGGCCAAAAACATTCAGTACTTC.

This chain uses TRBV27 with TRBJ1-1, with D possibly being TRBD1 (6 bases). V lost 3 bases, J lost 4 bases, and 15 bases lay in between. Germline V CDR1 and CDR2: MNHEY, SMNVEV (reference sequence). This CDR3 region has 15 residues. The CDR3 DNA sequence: TGTGCCAGCAGTTTTTCCACAGGGTTGGGCACTGAAGCTTTCTTT. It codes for CASSFSTGLGTEAFF.

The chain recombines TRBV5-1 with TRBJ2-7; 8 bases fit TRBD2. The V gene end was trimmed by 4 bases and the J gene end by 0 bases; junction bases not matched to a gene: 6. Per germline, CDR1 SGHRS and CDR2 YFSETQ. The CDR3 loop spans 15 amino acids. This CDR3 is CASSRPGGSSYEQYF. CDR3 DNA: TGCGCCAGCAGCCGGCCGGGGGGGAGCTCCTACGAGCAGTACTTC. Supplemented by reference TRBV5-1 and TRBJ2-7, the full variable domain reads KAGVTQTPRYLIKTRGQQVTLSCSPISGHRSVSWYQQTPGQGLQFLFEYFSETQRNKGNFPGRFSGRQFSNSRSEMNVSTLELGDSALYLCASSRPGGSSYEQYFGPGTRLTVT.

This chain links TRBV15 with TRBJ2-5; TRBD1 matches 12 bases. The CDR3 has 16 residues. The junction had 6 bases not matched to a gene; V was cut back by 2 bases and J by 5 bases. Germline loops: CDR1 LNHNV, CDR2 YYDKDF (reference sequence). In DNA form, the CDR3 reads TGTGCCACCAGCAGATCAGGGACAGGGGGCAGGGAGACCCAGTACTTC. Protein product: CATSRSGTGGRETQYF.

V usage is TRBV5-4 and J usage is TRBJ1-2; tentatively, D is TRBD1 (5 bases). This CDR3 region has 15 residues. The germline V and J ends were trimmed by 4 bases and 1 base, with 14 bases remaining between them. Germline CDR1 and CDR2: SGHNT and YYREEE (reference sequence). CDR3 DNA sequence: TGTGCCAGCAGCCTCAAGGGGCGGATTAACTATGGCTACACCTTC. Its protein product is CASSLKGRINYGYTF.

CDR3 region: CASSGGLSYNEQFF. CDR3 coding DNA: TGTGCCAGCTCAGGGGGCCTCTCCTACAATGAGCAGTTCTTC. V gene TRBV18 combines with J gene TRBJ2-1, with TRBD1 as a possible D gene (6 bases). Germline CDR1 is KGHSH and CDR2 is LQKENI. This CDR3 region has 14 residues. The germline V and J ends were trimmed by 5 bases and 0 bases, with 8 bases remaining between them.

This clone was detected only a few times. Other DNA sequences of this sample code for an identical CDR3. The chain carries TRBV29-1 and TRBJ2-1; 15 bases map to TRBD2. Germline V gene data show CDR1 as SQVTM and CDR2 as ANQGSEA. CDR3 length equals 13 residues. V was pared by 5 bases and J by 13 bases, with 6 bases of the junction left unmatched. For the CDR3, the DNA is TGCAGCGTTCTCGGACTAGCGGGAGGGGAACAGTTCTTC. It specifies CSVLGLAGGEQFF.

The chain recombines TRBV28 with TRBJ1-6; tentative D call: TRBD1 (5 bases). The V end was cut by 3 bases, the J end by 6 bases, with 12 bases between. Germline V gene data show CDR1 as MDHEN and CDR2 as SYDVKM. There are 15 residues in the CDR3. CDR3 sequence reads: CASSFRQILNSPLHF. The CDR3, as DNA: TGTGCCAGCAGTTTTCGACAGATCCTTAATTCACCCCTCCACTTT.

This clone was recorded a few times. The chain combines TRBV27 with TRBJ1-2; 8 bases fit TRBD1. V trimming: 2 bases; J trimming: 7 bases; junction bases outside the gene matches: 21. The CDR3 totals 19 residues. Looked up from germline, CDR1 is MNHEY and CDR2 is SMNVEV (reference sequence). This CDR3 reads CASSLMFSPGQAGVRGYTF. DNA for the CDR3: TGTGCCAGCAGTTTAATGTTCTCACCGGGACAGGCCGGGGTTCGTGGCTACACCTTC.

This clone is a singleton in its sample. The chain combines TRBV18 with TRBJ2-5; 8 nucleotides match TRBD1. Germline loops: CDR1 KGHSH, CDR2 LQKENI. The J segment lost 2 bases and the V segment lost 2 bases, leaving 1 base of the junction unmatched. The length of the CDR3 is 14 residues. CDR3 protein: CASSPTGGQETQYF. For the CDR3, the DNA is TGTGCCAGCTCACCAACAGGGGGGCAAGAGACCCAGTACTTC.

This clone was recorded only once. CDR3: CASGRGQGAGYEQYF. Written as DNA, the CDR3 is TGTGCCAGCGGCCGGGGACAGGGGGCTGGGTACGAGCAGTACTTC. This chain connects TRBV28 to TRBJ2-7; 12 positions agree with TRBD1. After removal of 8 bases from V and 4 bases from J, the junction contained 9 bases not matched to a gene. CDR3 length: 15 residues. CDR1 is MDHEN and CDR2 is SYDVKM in the germline V gene.

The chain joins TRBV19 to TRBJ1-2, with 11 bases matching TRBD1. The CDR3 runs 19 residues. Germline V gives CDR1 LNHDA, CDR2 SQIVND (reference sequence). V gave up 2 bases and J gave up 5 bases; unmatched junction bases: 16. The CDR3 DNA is TGTGCCAGTAGTATACTCCGTATCACCGGGACAGGGGGATGGTATGGCTACACCTTC. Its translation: CASSILRITGTGGWYGYTF. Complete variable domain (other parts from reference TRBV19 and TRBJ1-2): DGGITQSPKYLFRKEGQNVTLSCEQNLNHDAMYWYRQDPGQGLRLIYYSQIVNDFQKGDIAEGYSVSREKKESFPLTVTSAQKNPTAFYLCASSILRITGTGGWYGYTFGSGTRLTVV.

The CDR3 region is CASSPDTTYGYTF. The DNA for the CDR3 is TGTGCCAGCAGTCCCGACACGACCTATGGCTACACCTTC. V and J are TRBV6-5 and TRBJ1-2; D ambiguous. V lost 5 bases and J 4 bases, leaving 11 bases between the germline ends. The CDR3 loop spans 13 amino acids. Germline CDR1 MNHEY, CDR2 SVGAGI.

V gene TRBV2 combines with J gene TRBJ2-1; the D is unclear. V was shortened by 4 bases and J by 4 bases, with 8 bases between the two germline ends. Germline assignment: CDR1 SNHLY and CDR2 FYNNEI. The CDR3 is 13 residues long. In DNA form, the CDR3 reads TGTGCCAGCAGTGTAGAAAGTTACAATGAGCAGTTCTTC. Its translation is CASSVESYNEQFF.